This T cell receptor beta chain was captured in a study of cytotoxic CD8 clonotypes in ibrutinib-treated CLL. Researchers set a sequencing depth target of 1 in 200,000 to 1 in 1 million T cells. TCRdb's copy holds only in-frame clones and misses some; the assay was immunoSEQ multiplex PCR. Of roughly 58,000 clones in the sample, roughly 50% were seen once. The V gene's germline CDR1 is SGHRS and CDR2 YFSETQ. This CDR3 has 15 amino acids. V lost 7 bases to trimming and J lost 2 bases; unmatched junction nucleotides: 5. To note about this clone: The antigen remains undetermined.

Study-wide findings and caveats: Researchers report that baseline clonality outpaced age-matched healthy donors and tracked circulating CD8+ T-cell counts.

This receptor was obtained from a human donor with chronic lymphocytic leukemia. The V gene is TRBV5-1, the J gene TRBJ2-2; 10 bases align to TRBD1. The sequencing used PBMCs, collected at disease progression, from a patient treated with ibrutinib. The CDR3 DNA is TGCGCCAGCGGAGGACAGGGGGACAACACCGGGGAGCTGTTTTTT. The encoded protein is CASGGQGDNTGELFF.